Each of the 28 T cell receptor beta chains below was sequenced from the same sample in a study of identifying expanded T cells in peripheral blood. Using immunoSEQ multiplex PCR, the repertoire was profiled, and TCRdb retains in-frame clones only, with some absent. The table lists some 93,000 clones, more than 70% of them singletons. The sample was blood. The source of these receptors is a person aged 18 to 70 in good health.

This clone was observed once. This same CDR3 is encoded by further DNA sequences in the sample. The chain employs TRBV9 and TRBJ2-3; weak D call: TRBD2 (6 bases). Trimming took off 2 bases at V and 0 bases at J, with 10 bases between the two ends. Germline V lookup: CDR1 SGDLS, CDR2 YYNGEE. The CDR3 extends over 15 amino acids. The CDR3 spells CASSVSGRSTDTQYF. The CDR3 coding sequence is TGTGCCAGCAGCGTTAGCGGAAGAAGCACAGATACGCAGTATTTT.

The chain uses TRBV20-1 and TRBJ1-1; D call uncertain. The length of the CDR3 is 11 residues. Germline lookup yields CDR1 DFQATT and CDR2 SNEGSKA (reference sequence). V lost 2 bases and J 7 bases, leaving 8 bases between the germline ends. CDR3 amino acids: CSARWVYEAFF. As DNA, the CDR3 is TGCAGTGCTAGATGGGTATATGAAGCTTTCTTT.

J is TRBJ2-3 and V is TRBV9; no clear D. This CDR3 contains 13 residues. Germline V gives CDR1 SGDLS, CDR2 YYNGEE. V gave up 6 bases and J gave up 4 bases, with 12 bases separating them. Here the CDR3 reads CASNHGSPDTQYF. CDR3 DNA sequence: TGTGCCAGCAATCACGGTAGCCCAGATACGCAGTATTTT.

The CDR3 nucleotides are TGTGCCAGCAGCTTGGTCGCCGGGGAAAAACTGTTTTTT. Translation gives CASSLVAGEKLFF. The chain joins TRBV5-4 to TRBJ1-4; D call uncertain. Trimming pared 0 bases from V and 8 bases from J, leaving 8 bases between. The CDR3 has 13 residues. The V gene's germline CDR1 is SGHNT and CDR2 YYREEE (reference sequence).

This chain uses TRBV9 with TRBJ2-7; D remains unclear. The germline CDR1 and CDR2 sequences are SGDLS and YYNGEE. Deletions cut 7 bases from V and 0 bases from J, with 11 bases between. This CDR3 has 13 amino acids. The CDR3 sequence is CASRQLTSYEQYF. CDR3 DNA sequence: TGTGCCAGCCGGCAGCTTACCTCCTACGAGCAGTACTTC. The entire variable domain, with the rest obtained from reference TRBV9 and TRBJ2-7, is as follows: DSGVTQTPKHLITATGQRVTLRCSPRSGDLSVYWYQQSLDQGLQFLIQYYNGEERAKGNILERFSAQQFPDLHSELNLSSLELGDSALYFCASRQLTSYEQYFGPGTRLTVT.

The chain is built from TRBV4-1 and TRBJ1-6; D might be TRBD1 (5 bases). Germline V gene lookup returns CDR1 MGHRA and CDR2 YSYEKL. CDR3 length equals 16 residues. Trimming pared 2 bases from V and 4 bases from J, leaving 12 bases between. CDR3 protein: CASSQIWTMYNSPLHF. Here the CDR3 DNA reads TGCGCCAGCAGCCAAATTTGGACAATGTATAATTCACCCCTCCACTTT.

The J gene is TRBJ1-2, the V gene TRBV6-4, with 8 nucleotides matching TRBD1. Germline values: CDR1 MRHNA, CDR2 SNTAGT. The CDR3 has 14 amino acids. V trimming: 3 bases; J trimming: 4 bases; junction bases outside the gene matches: 4. CDR3 DNA sequence: TGTGCCAGCAGTGAAGCGGGACAGGCCTATGGCTACACCTTC. Its translation is CASSEAGQAYGYTF.

The rearrangement links TRBV19 to TRBJ2-1; D gene uncertain. CDR1 is LNHDA and CDR2 is SQIVND in the germline V gene (reference sequence). The CDR3 is 13 residues long. V lost 3 bases to trimming and J lost 9 bases, with 12 bases between them. CDR3 nucleotides: TGTGCCAGTAGTATCCAAACCCTTGGTGAGCAGTTCTTC. As protein: CASSIQTLGEQFF.

The chain combines TRBV2 with TRBJ1-4, with a possible D match to TRBD1 (6 bases). Trimming removed 0 bases at V and 4 bases at J, with 9 bases between. Per the germline V gene, CDR1 is SNHLY and CDR2 is FYNNEI. The CDR3 loop spans 15 amino acids. Here the CDR3 DNA reads TGTGCCAGCAGTGAAGCGCTACAGGGTAATGAAAAACTGTTTTTT. Protein product: CASSEALQGNEKLFF.

This chain links TRBV27 with TRBJ2-5; D perhaps matches TRBD1 (6 bases). CDR3 length: 16 residues. Trimming pared 4 bases from V and 2 bases from J, leaving 17 bases between. Germline values: CDR1 MNHEY, CDR2 SMNVEV (reference sequence). CDR3 residues: CASSSQGRRGQETQYF. As DNA, the CDR3 is TGTGCCAGCAGTTCCCAGGGGCGTAGGGGACAAGAGACCCAGTACTTC.

V usage is TRBV7-2 and J usage is TRBJ1-3; 8 bases align to TRBD1. The CDR3 runs to 17 residues. V dropped 3 bases and J dropped 0; count of bases not matched to a gene: 7. Germline loops: CDR1 SGHTA, CDR2 FQGNSA. The CDR3 reads CASSFQQGAHSGNTIYF. In nucleotides, the CDR3 is TGTGCCAGCAGCTTCCAGCAGGGGGCCCACTCTGGAAACACCATATATTTT.

A few counts support this clone. The rearrangement links TRBV14 to TRBJ2-2, with 8 nucleotides matching TRBD2. Losses at the gene ends were 6 bases for V and 4 bases for J; bases not matched to a gene: 7. CDR1 and CDR2 (germline): SGHDN, FVKESK. The CDR3 consists of 15 residues. CDR3 in amino acids: CASSPGLAGTGELFF. Here the CDR3 DNA reads TGTGCCAGCAGTCCCGGACTAGCTGGCACCGGGGAGCTGTTTTTT.

The gene calls are TRBV5-6 and TRBJ2-5; D is unclear. CDR1 SGHDT and CDR2 YYEEEE come from the germline V gene. The germline V and J ends were trimmed by 0 bases and 3 bases, with 9 bases remaining between them. This CDR3 has 14 residues. The CDR3 sequence: CASSLDPGKETQYF. The CDR3 nucleotides are TGTGCCAGCAGCTTGGATCCAGGCAAAGAGACCCAGTACTTC.

V usage is TRBV5-1 and J usage is TRBJ1-2; 8 bases are a match to TRBD1. The junction had 5 bases not matched to a gene; V was cut back by 3 bases and J by 4 bases. This CDR3 is built from 14 residues. Per the germline V gene, CDR1 is SGHRS and CDR2 is YFSETQ. Written as DNA, the CDR3 is TGCGCCAGCAGCTCGGGACAGGCAGGCTATGGCTACACCTTC. It is translated as CASSSGQAGYGYTF.

V usage is TRBV9 and J usage is TRBJ2-7, with D hard to call. Germline V gene data show CDR1 as SGDLS and CDR2 as YYNGEE. V lost 4 bases, J lost 12 bases, and 14 bases lay in between. This CDR3 is 11 amino acids long. The DNA of the CDR3 is TGTGCCAGCAGCTCAGGACCCGCGCTGTACTTC. Protein sequence: CASSSGPALYF.

The J gene is TRBJ1-2, the V gene TRBV27; 7 bases agree with TRBD1. The CDR3 contains 15 residues. CDR1 is MNHEY and CDR2 is SMNVEV in the germline V gene (reference sequence). J was trimmed by 1 base and V by 3 bases; bases with no gene match: 5. The CDR3 DNA reads as TGTGCCAGCAGTTTCCACAGGGGATATAACTATGGCTACACCTTC. Residues: CASSFHRGYNYGYTF.

V is TRBV18 and J is TRBJ2-1; perhaps TRBD1 as D (7 bases). With 5 bases removed from V and 2 bases from J, the gap between germline ends came to 16 bases. The CDR3 consists of 16 residues. The germline V gene encodes CDR1 KGHSH and CDR2 LQKENI. CDR3 nucleotide sequence: TGTGCCAGCTCAACCATAGGAGGGGGCCCCTACAATGAGCAGTTCTTC. It translates to CASSTIGGGPYNEQFF.

The gene calls are TRBV27 and TRBJ2-4, with D perhaps being TRBD1 or TRBD2 (7 bases each). The length of the CDR3 is 14 residues. Per germline, CDR1 MNHEY and CDR2 SMNVEV (reference sequence). Trimming cost V 7 bases and J 5 bases, with 15 bases left between them. This CDR3 is CASTSGGGENIQYF. DNA of the CDR3: TGTGCCAGCACCTCAGGGGGAGGGGAAAACATTCAGTACTTC.

The V gene is TRBV4-1, the J gene TRBJ1-4, with a weak D call TRBD1 (5 bases). Trimming took off 5 bases at V and 10 bases at J, with 26 bases between the two ends. This CDR3 comprises 17 residues. Germline V CDR1 and CDR2: MGHRA, YSYEKL. The CDR3 nucleotides read TGCGCCAGCAGCTCATTTTACCTTGGGGGAGGCCGGGGAAAACTGTTTTTT. The encoded protein is CASSSFYLGGGRGKLFF.

This clone has just a few counts. The J gene is TRBJ2-3, the V gene TRBV7-3; 14 bases align to TRBD2. The CDR3 extends over 15 amino acids. Trimming at V came to 5 bases and at J to 4 bases, leaving 2 bases not matched to a gene. Germline CDR1 is SGHTA and CDR2 is FQGTGA. The CDR3 DNA sequence: TGTGCCAGCAGCCCGGGACTAGCGGGAGCAGATACGCAGTATTTT. Its translation: CASSPGLAGADTQYF.

The chain joins TRBV21-1 to TRBJ1-3. TRBV21-1 is shown as a pseudogene. This CDR3 contains 16 residues. For the CDR3, the DNA is TGTGCCAGCAGCCGCCGGGGCAGGGTTCCTGGAAACACCATATATTTT. This translates into CASSRRGRVPGNTIYF.

This chain connects TRBV28 to TRBJ1-5; D possibly corresponds to TRBD1 (5 bases). Trimming took off 2 bases at V and 0 bases at J, with 11 bases between the two ends. Germline V gene data show CDR1 as MDHEN and CDR2 as SYDVKM. The length of the CDR3 is 16 residues. CDR3 in amino acids: CASSLLGPNSNQPQHF. CDR3 nucleotide sequence: TGTGCCAGCAGTTTACTGGGACCCAATAGCAATCAGCCCCAGCATTTT.

V and J are TRBV2 and TRBJ2-5; D uncertain. Germline V gives CDR1 SNHLY, CDR2 FYNNEI. CDR3 length: 11 residues. The V gene lost 8 bases and the J gene lost 0 bases, with 4 bases spanning the gap. The chain's CDR3 is CASDNQETQYF. CDR3 coding DNA: TGTGCCAGCGACAACCAAGAGACCCAGTACTTC. Full variable domain (remainder filled in from reference TRBV2 and TRBJ2-5): EPEVTQTPSHQVTQMGQEVILRCVPISNHLYFYWYRQILGQKVEFLVSFYNNEISEKSEIFDDQFSVERPDGSNFTLKIRSTKLEDSAMYFCASDNQETQYFGPGTRLLVL.

As DNA, the CDR3 is TGTGCCAGCAGACTGGGAGTAGGGGAAAAACTGTTTTTT. Its translation: CASRLGVGEKLFF. The chain carries TRBV2 and TRBJ1-4; D ambiguous. This CDR3 comprises 13 residues. V dropped 6 bases and J dropped 8 bases, with 13 bases sitting between them. The germline V gene has CDR1 SNHLY and CDR2 FYNNEI.

DNA of the CDR3: TGCAGCGTTGGGGACAGGGGCCCAGATACGCAGTATTTT. This codes for CSVGDRGPDTQYF. The chain joins TRBV29-1 to TRBJ2-3; 10 nucleotides match TRBD1. Germline V gene lookup returns CDR1 SQVTM and CDR2 ANQGSEA. The trim removed 4 bases at V and 4 bases at J, leaving 2 bases unmatched. This CDR3 region has 13 residues.

This sequence joins TRBV5-1 and TRBJ1-1; D not resolved. V was pared by 0 bases and J by 3 bases, with 0 bases between. The CDR3 contains 11 residues. Germline CDR1 and CDR2: SGHRS and YFSETQ. CDR3 region: CASSLDTEAFF. The DNA of the CDR3 is TGCGCCAGCAGCTTGGACACTGAAGCTTTCTTT.

In nucleotides, the CDR3 is TGTGCCAGCAGCTTCCCAAACAGGGGGACAGGAAACACCATATATTTT. Its translation: CASSFPNRGTGNTIYF. The chain employs TRBV7-3 and TRBJ1-3; 8 bases line up with TRBD1. The V segment lost 3 bases and the J segment 4 bases; nucleotides outside the gene matches: 8. The CDR3 covers 16 residues. Germline CDR1 is SGHTA and CDR2 is FQGTGA.

The V and J genes are TRBV23-1 and TRBJ2-3; the D is unclear. TRBV23-1 is given ORF status, its function remaining uncertain. The CDR3 runs to 17 residues. Trimming removed 0 bases at V and 2 bases at J, with 15 bases between. Here the CDR3 reads CASSQSDDVSSTDTQYF. CDR3 in DNA: TGCGCCAGCAGTCAATCTGACGACGTATCCTCCACAGATACGCAGTATTTT.